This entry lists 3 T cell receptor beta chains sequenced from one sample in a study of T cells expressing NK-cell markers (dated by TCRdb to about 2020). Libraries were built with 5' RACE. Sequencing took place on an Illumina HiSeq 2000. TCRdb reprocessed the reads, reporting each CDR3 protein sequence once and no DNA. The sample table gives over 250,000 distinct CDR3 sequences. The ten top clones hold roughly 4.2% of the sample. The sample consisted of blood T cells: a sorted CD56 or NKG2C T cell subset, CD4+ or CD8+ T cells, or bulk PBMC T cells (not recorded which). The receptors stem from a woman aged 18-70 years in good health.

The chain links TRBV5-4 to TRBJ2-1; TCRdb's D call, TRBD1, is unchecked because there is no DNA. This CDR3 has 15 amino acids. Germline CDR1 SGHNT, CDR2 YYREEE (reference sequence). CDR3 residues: CASSLGGTTYNEQFF. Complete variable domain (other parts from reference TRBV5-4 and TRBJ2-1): ETGVTQSPTHLIKTRGQQVTLRCSSQSGHNTVSWYQQALGQGPQFIFQYYREEENGRGNFPPRFSGLQFPNYSSELNVNALELDDSALYLCASSLGGTTYNEQFFGPGTRLTVL.

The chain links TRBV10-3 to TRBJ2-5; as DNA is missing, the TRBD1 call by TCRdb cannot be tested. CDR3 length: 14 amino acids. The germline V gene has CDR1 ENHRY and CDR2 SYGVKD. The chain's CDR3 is CAISEGQGVETQYF.

This CDR3 is CSVGGSVPYEQYF. The rearrangement joins TRBV29-1 to TRBJ2-7; the D call from TCRdb, TRBD1, cannot be confirmed without DNA. The germline V gene encodes CDR1 SQVTM and CDR2 ANQGSEA. The CDR3 covers 13 residues.